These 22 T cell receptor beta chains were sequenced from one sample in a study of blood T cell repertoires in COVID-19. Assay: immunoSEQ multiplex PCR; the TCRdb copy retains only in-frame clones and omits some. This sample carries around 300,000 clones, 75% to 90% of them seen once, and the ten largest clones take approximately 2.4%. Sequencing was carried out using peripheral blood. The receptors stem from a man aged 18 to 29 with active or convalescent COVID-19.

The CDR3 bases are TGTGCCAGCAGCCTGGGACACACGACCTACGAGCAGTACTTC. It encodes CASSLGHTTYEQYF. The rearrangement links TRBV9 to TRBJ2-7; possible D gene TRBD1, 6 bases. Germline V lookup: CDR1 SGDLS, CDR2 YYNGEE. V dropped 4 bases and J dropped 2 bases, with 13 bases sitting between them. The CDR3 runs 14 residues.

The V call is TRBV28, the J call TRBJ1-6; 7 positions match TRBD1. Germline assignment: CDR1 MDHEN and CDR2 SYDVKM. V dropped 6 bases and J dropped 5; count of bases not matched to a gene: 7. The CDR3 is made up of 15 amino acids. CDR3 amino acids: CASSSRDSNNSPLHF. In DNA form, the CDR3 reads TGTGCCAGCAGCTCCCGGGACAGCAATAATTCACCCCTCCACTTT.

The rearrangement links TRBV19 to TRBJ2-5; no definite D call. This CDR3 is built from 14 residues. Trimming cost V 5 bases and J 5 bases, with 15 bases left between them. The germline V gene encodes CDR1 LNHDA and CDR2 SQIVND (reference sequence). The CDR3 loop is CASSYTQATETQYF. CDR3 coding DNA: TGTGCCAGTAGTTATACGCAGGCCACGGAGACCCAGTACTTC.

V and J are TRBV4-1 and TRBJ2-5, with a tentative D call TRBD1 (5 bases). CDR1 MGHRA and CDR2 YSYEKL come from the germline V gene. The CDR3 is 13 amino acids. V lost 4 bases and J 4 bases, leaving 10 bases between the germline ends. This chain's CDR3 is CASSRLRGETQYF. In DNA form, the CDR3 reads TGCGCCAGCAGCCGATTAAGGGGAGAGACCCAGTACTTC.

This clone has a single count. CDR3 region: CASSLDGANTGELFF. The CDR3 DNA sequence: TGCGCCAGCAGCTTGGACGGTGCGAACACCGGGGAGCTGTTTTTT. This chain connects TRBV5-1 to TRBJ2-2; D unresolved. The CDR3 contains 15 residues. The V gene's germline CDR1 is SGHRS and CDR2 YFSETQ. The germline V and J ends were trimmed by 0 bases and 0 bases, with 6 bases remaining between them.

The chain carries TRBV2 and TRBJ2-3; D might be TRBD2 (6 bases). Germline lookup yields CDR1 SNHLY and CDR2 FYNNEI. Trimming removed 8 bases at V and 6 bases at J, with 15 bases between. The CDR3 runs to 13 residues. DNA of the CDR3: TGTGCCAGCCGGGAGTGGGGTGTGGATACGCAGTATTTT. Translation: CASREWGVDTQYF. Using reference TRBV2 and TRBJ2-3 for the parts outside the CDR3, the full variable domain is EPEVTQTPSHQVTQMGQEVILRCVPISNHLYFYWYRQILGQKVEFLVSFYNNEISEKSEIFDDQFSVERPDGSNFTLKIRSTKLEDSAMYFCASREWGVDTQYFGPGTRLTVL.

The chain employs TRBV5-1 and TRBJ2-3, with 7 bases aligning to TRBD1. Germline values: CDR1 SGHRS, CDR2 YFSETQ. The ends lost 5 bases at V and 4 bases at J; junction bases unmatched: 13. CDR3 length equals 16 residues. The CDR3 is CASSWTGTENADTQYF. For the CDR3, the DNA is TGCGCCAGCAGTTGGACCGGGACAGAAAACGCAGATACGCAGTATTTT.

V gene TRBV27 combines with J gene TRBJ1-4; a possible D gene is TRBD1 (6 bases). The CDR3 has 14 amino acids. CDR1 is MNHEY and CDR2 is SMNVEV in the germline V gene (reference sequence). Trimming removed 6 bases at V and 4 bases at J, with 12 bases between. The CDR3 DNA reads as TGTGCCAGCAGAACCAGGGGTATTAATGAAAAACTGTTTTTT. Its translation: CASRTRGINEKLFF.

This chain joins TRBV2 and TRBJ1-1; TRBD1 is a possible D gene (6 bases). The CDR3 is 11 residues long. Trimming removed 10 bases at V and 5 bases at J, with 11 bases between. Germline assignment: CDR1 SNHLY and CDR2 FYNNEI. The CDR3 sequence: CATTQGTEAFF. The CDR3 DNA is TGTGCCACCACCCAGGGGACTGAAGCTTTCTTT.

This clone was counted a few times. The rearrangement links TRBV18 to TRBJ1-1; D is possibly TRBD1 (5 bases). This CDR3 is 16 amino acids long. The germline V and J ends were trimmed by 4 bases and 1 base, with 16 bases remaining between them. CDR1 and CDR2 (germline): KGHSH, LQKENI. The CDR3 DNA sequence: TGTGCCAGCTCACAACAAAACCTAGACAGGAACACTGAAGCTTTCTTT. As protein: CASSQQNLDRNTEAFF.

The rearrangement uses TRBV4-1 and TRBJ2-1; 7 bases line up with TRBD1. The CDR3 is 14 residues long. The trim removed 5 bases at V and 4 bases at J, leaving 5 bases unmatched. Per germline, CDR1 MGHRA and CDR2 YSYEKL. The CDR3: CASSSRGQYNEQFF. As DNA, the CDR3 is TGCGCCAGCAGCTCCCGGGGACAGTACAATGAGCAGTTCTTC.

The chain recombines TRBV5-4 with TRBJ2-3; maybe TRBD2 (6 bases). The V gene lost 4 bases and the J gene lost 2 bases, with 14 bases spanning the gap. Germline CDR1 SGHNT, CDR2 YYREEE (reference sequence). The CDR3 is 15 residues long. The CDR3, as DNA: TGTGCCAGCAGCAGCCGGGACTTACTCACAGATACGCAGTATTTT. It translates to CASSSRDLLTDTQYF.

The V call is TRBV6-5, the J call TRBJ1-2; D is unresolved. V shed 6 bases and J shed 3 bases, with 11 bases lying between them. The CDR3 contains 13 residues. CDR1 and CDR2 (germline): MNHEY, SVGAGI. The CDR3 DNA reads TGTGCCAGCAGACCCGGACTTGACTATGGCTACACCTTC. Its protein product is CASRPGLDYGYTF.

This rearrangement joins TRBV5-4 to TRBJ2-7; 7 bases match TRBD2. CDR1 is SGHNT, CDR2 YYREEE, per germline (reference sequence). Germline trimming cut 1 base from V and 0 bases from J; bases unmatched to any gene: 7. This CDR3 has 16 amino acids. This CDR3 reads CASSLLQASGSYEQYF. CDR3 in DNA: TGTGCCAGCAGCTTGTTGCAGGCTAGCGGCTCCTACGAGCAGTACTTC.

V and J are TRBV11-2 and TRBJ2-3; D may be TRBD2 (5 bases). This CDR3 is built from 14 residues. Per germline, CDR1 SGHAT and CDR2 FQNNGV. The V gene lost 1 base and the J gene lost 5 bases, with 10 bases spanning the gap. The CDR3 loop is CASSLVGERDTQYF. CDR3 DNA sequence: TGTGCCAGCAGCTTAGTCGGGGAAAGAGATACGCAGTATTTT.

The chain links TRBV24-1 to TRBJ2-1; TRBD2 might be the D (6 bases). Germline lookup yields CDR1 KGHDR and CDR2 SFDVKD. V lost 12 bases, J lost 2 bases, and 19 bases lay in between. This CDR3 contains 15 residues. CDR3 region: CAAGGAIGAYNEQFF. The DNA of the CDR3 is TGTGCCGCCGGGGGTGCAATCGGCGCCTACAATGAGCAGTTCTTC.

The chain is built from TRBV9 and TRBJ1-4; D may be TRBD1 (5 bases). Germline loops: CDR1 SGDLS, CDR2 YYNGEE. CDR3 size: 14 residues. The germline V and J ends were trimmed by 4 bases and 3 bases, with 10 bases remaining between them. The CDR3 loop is CASSTDIANEKLFF. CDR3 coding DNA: TGTGCCAGCAGCACGGACATCGCTAATGAAAAACTGTTTTTT.

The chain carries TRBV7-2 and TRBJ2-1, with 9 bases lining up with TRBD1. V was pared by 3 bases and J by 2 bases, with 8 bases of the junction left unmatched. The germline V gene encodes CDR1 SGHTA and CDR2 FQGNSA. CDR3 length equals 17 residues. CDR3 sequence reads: CASSFPIGQGPYNEQFF. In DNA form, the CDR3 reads TGTGCCAGCAGCTTTCCGATTGGACAGGGGCCCTACAATGAGCAGTTCTTC.

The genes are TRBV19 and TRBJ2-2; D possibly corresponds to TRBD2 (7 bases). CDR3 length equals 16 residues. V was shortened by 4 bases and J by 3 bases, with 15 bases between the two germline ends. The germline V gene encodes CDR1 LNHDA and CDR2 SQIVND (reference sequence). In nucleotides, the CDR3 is TGTGCCAGTAGTACCCGGAGGGGGGGGTACACCGGGGAGCTGTTTTTT. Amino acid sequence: CASSTRRGGYTGELFF.

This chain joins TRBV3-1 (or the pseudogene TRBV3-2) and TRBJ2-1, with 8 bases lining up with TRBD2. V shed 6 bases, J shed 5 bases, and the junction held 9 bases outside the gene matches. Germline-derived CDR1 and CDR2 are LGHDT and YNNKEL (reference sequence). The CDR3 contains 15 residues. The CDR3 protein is CASSRLAGGHNEQFF. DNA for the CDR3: TGTGCCAGCAGTCGTCTTGCGGGGGGACACAATGAGCAGTTCTTC.

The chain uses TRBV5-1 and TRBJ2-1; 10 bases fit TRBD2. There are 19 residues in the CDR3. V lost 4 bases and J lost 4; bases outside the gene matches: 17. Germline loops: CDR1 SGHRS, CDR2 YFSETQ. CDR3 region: CASSPQGVLAGGSYNEQFF. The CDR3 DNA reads TGCGCCAGCAGCCCTCAGGGGGTCTTAGCGGGGGGCTCTTACAATGAGCAGTTCTTC. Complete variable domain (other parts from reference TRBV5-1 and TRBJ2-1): KAGVTQTPRYLIKTRGQQVTLSCSPISGHRSVSWYQQTPGQGLQFLFEYFSETQRNKGNFPGRFSGRQFSNSRSEMNVSTLELGDSALYLCASSPQGVLAGGSYNEQFFGPGTRLTVL.

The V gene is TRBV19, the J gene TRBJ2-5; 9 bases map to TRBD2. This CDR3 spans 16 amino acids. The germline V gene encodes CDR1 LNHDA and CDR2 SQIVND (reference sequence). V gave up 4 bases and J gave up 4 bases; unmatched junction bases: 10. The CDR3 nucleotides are TGTGCCAGTAGTACATACTTTAGCGGGGGAGGAGAGACCCAGTACTTC. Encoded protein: CASSTYFSGGGETQYF.